The entry below describes one T cell receptor (beta chain). The length of the CDR3 is 16 residues. The V end was cut by 8 bases, the J end by 6 bases, with 22 bases between. Germline CDR1 is SGHTA and CDR2 is FQGNSA. One entry per CDR3 protein results from TCRdb running MiXCR on the 5' RACE reads. The sample lists around 30,000 distinct CDR3 sequences; 14% were seen once. The record originates from a study of CD8 T cells in ankylosing spondylitis. The sample consisted of blood. The genes are TRBV7-2 and TRBJ2-2; possibly TRBD2 for D (6 bases). The clonotype originates from a male donor with ankylosing spondylitis or in good health (not recorded which). The CDR3 DNA reads TGTGCCAGCGGACCTGAGCGGACTACTTACTCCGGGGAGCTGTTTTTT. The encoded protein is CASGPERTTYSGELFF.